The sequence of this T cell receptor (beta chain) was determined in a study of blood T cell repertoires in COVID-19. The protocol was immunoSEQ multiplex PCR, while the TCRdb copy is restricted to in-frame clones and leaves out a portion. The table records about 100,000 clones, roughly 87% of them present only once. The CDR3 covers 15 residues. Germline-derived CDR1 and CDR2 are MNHEY and SVGAGI. The trim removed 4 bases at V and 6 bases at J, leaving 8 bases unmatched. The clonotype comes from a young man in a cohort sampled during active COVID-19. Sequenced sample: peripheral blood. The chain carries TRBV6-5 and TRBJ2-3; 9 bases agree with TRBD2. The CDR3 coding sequence is TGTGCCAGCAGTTCCCGGACTAGCGCGCAGGATACGCAGTATTTT. Amino acid sequence: CASSSRTSAQDTQYF.